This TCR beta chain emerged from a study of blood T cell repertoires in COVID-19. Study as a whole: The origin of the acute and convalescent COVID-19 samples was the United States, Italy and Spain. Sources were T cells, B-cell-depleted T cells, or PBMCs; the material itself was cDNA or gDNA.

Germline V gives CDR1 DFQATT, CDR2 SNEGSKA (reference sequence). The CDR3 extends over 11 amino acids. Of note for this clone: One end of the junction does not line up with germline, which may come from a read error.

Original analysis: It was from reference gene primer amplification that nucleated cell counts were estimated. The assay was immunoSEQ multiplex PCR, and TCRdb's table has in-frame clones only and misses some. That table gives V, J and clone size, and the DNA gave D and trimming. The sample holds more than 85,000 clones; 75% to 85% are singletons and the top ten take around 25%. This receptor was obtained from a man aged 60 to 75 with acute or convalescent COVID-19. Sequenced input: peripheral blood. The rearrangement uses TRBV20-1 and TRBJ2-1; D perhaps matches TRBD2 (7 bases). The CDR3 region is CSARALTGLVF. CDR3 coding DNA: TGCAGTGCTAGAGCCCTGACAGGACTAGTCTTC.